These T cell receptor beta chains were read from a single sample in a study of CD8 T cells in Susac syndrome. TCRdb analysed the immunoSEQ multiplex PCR reads with MiXCR anew, one entry per CDR3 protein. The sample has a few hundred thousand distinct CDR3 sequences; about 90% are singletons. The sample consisted of CD8+ T cells from PBMCs. These receptors came from a human donor with multiple sclerosis. The CDR3 runs from the conserved cysteine through the conserved F or W. The D gene is left open where the match is weak. Where a row states a size, it is once, few, many or the class of an expanded clone; other rows omit it.

d_gene: TRBD2
v_gene: TRBV3-1
abundance: NA
j_gene: TRBJ2-1
CDR3nt: TGTGCCAGCAGCCAAGACCTAGCGGGAACTGTCTCCTACAATGAGCAGTTCTTC
CDR3aa: CASSQDLAGTVSYNEQFF

d_gene: NA
v_gene: TRBV6-4
abundance: NA
j_gene: TRBJ2-1
CDR3nt: TGTGCCAGCAGTGACGGGGATGAGCAGTTCTTC
CDR3aa: CASSDGDEQFF

d_gene: TRBD1
v_gene: TRBV19
abundance: NA
j_gene: TRBJ2-7
CDR3nt: TGTGCCAGTACCCTCTCCGGGACAGGGTCCTACGAGCAGTACTTC
CDR3aa: CASTLSGTGSYEQYF

d_gene: NA
v_gene: TRBV29-1
abundance: few
j_gene: TRBJ1-1
CDR3nt: TGCAGCGTTGACCCAGGGATTATGAACACTGAAGCTTTCTTT
CDR3aa: CSVDPGIMNTEAFF

d_gene: NA
v_gene: TRBV3-1
abundance: NA
j_gene: TRBJ2-1
CDR3nt: TGTGCCAGCCAGGGGCGGGGGTTCCATGAGCAGTTCTTC
CDR3aa: CASQGRGFHEQFF

d_gene: NA
v_gene: TRBV13
abundance: once
j_gene: TRBJ2-2
CDR3nt: TGTGCCAGCAGCTTAGATGGGGGACTGAACACCGGGGAGCTGTTTTTT
CDR3aa: CASSLDGGLNTGELFF

d_gene: NA
v_gene: TRBV6-6
abundance: once
j_gene: TRBJ2-1
CDR3nt: TGTGCCAGCCTTTATACCTACAATGAGCAGTTCTTC
CDR3aa: CASLYTYNEQFF

d_gene: TRBD2
v_gene: TRBV20-1
abundance: NA
j_gene: TRBJ2-7
CDR3nt: TGCAGTGCTACTGGTAGCGGGGCGTTTGACTCCTACGAGCAGTACTTC
CDR3aa: CSATGSGAFDSYEQYF

d_gene: NA
v_gene: TRBV3-1
abundance: NA
j_gene: TRBJ2-2
CDR3nt: TGTGCCAGCTGGGGGGGCCCCGGGGAGCTGTTTTTT
CDR3aa: CASWGGPGELFF

d_gene: NA
v_gene: TRBV2
abundance: NA
j_gene: TRBJ2-5
CDR3nt: TGTGCCAGCAGTGAAGAGCTTGGTCGCACAGCTCGAAAAGAGACCCAGTACTTC
CDR3aa: CASSEELGRTARKETQYF

d_gene: NA
v_gene: TRBV18
abundance: NA
j_gene: TRBJ2-5
CDR3nt: TGTGCCAGCTCACCTGGCCGGGGGCGAGGAGAGACCCAGTACTTC
CDR3aa: CASSPGRGRGETQYF

d_gene: NA
v_gene: TRBV14
abundance: NA
j_gene: TRBJ1-2
CDR3nt: TGTGCCAGCAGCCCCGCGAGTCCGATCTATGGCTACACCTTC
CDR3aa: CASSPASPIYGYTF

d_gene: NA
v_gene: TRBV20-1
abundance: NA
j_gene: TRBJ2-5
CDR3nt: TGCAGTGCTAGGGGGACTCTGGGCGAGACCCAGTACTTC
CDR3aa: CSARGTLGETQYF

d_gene: TRBD1
v_gene: TRBV19
abundance: NA
j_gene: TRBJ1-2
CDR3nt: TGTGCCAGTAGTACCGCAGCGACAGGGACTTATGGCTACACCTTC
CDR3aa: CASSTAATGTYGYTF

d_gene: TRBD2
v_gene: TRBV29-1
abundance: NA
j_gene: TRBJ2-3
CDR3nt: TGCAGCGTTGAAGTTACACCGGGACTAGCGGGAGATACGCAGTATTTT
CDR3aa: CSVEVTPGLAGDTQYF

d_gene: NA
v_gene: TRBV6-1
abundance: NA
j_gene: TRBJ2-4
CDR3nt: TGTGCCAGCAGTGAAAGGACAACTAGGACCGACATTCAGTACTTC
CDR3aa: CASSERTTRTDIQYF

d_gene: NA
v_gene: TRBV3-1
abundance: NA
j_gene: TRBJ2-3
CDR3nt: TGTGCCAGCAGCCAATTGCAGACACCAGGTATTCTGTATTTT
CDR3aa: CASSQLQTPGILYF

d_gene: TRBD1
v_gene: TRBV7-9
abundance: NA
j_gene: TRBJ2-1
CDR3nt: TGTGCCAGCAGCTTAGGGCCGGGACAGGGACACAATGAGCAGTTCTTC
CDR3aa: CASSLGPGQGHNEQFF

d_gene: NA
v_gene: TRBV27
abundance: NA
j_gene: TRBJ1-5
CDR3nt: TGTGCCAGCAGCCACAGTCTAGATCAGCCCCAGCATTTT
CDR3aa: CASSHSLDQPQHF

d_gene: TRBD2
v_gene: TRBV6-5
abundance: NA
j_gene: TRBJ2-7
CDR3nt: TGTGCCAGCAGCCCCCGCGGTAGCGGGAGGTACGAGCAGTACTTC
CDR3aa: CASSPRGSGRYEQYF

d_gene: TRBD1
v_gene: TRBV27
abundance: once
j_gene: TRBJ2-7
CDR3nt: TGTGCCAGCAGTTCATATGGACGGGACAGGGGTTACGAGCAGTACTTC
CDR3aa: CASSSYGRDRGYEQYF

d_gene: TRBD1
v_gene: TRBV7-9
abundance: NA
j_gene: TRBJ2-7
CDR3nt: TGTGCCAGCAGTCAAGACAGGGCTCCCTACGAGCAGTACTTC
CDR3aa: CASSQDRAPYEQYF

d_gene: NA
v_gene: TRBV11-2
abundance: NA
j_gene: TRBJ2-2
CDR3nt: TGTGCCAGCAGCGCAACGACGGACAAGACCGGGGAGCTGTTTTTT
CDR3aa: CASSATTDKTGELFF

d_gene: NA
v_gene: TRBV25-1
abundance: NA
j_gene: TRBJ1-1
CDR3nt: TGTGCCAGCAGTGAACAAGAGGCTTCTCCCCTCACTGAAGCTTTCTTT
CDR3aa: CASSEQEASPLTEAFF

d_gene: TRBD1
v_gene: TRBV13
abundance: NA
j_gene: TRBJ2-1
CDR3nt: TGTGCCAGCAGCGACAGGGAACACTACAATGAGCAGTTCTTC
CDR3aa: CASSDREHYNEQFF

d_gene: NA
v_gene: TRBV6-2/TRBV6-3
abundance: few
j_gene: TRBJ1-1
CDR3nt: TGTGCCAGCAGCGGGCAGGTGGACACTGAAGCTTTCTTT
CDR3aa: CASSGQVDTEAFF

d_gene: NA
v_gene: TRBV11-2
abundance: NA
j_gene: TRBJ2-2
CDR3nt: TGTGCCAGCACCATGGCCCCCGGGGAGCTGTTTTTT
CDR3aa: CASTMAPGELFF

d_gene: TRBD2
v_gene: TRBV29-1
abundance: NA
j_gene: TRBJ2-1
CDR3nt: TGCAGCGGGAAGGCGGGGGGACGCAATGAGCAGTTCTTC
CDR3aa: CSGKAGGRNEQFF

d_gene: NA
v_gene: TRBV7-2
abundance: NA
j_gene: TRBJ2-2
CDR3nt: TGTGCCAGCAGCTTAGTCAGAGGGCTGGAGGGTACCGGGGAGCTGTTTTTT
CDR3aa: CASSLVRGLEGTGELFF

d_gene: TRBD1
v_gene: TRBV11-3
abundance: NA
j_gene: TRBJ2-3
CDR3nt: TGTGCCAGCAGCTTCGGGACAGGGGTCACAGATACGCAGTATTTT
CDR3aa: CASSFGTGVTDTQYF

d_gene: NA
v_gene: TRBV30
abundance: few
j_gene: TRBJ1-1
CDR3nt: TGTGCCTGGAGTTCCCGGGCCTTTCACCGGGAGACTGAAGCTTTCTTT
CDR3aa: CAWSSRAFHRETEAFF

d_gene: NA
v_gene: TRBV7-3
abundance: once
j_gene: TRBJ2-1
CDR3nt: TGTGCCAGCAGCCCCCGGGAGTGGGACTCTTACAATGAGCAGTTCTTC
CDR3aa: CASSPREWDSYNEQFF

d_gene: NA
v_gene: TRBV12-3/TRBV12-4
abundance: few
j_gene: TRBJ2-7
CDR3nt: TGTGCCAGCAGCTTGGGGAAACGGAGTTCCGGCGAGCAGTACTTC
CDR3aa: CASSLGKRSSGEQYF

d_gene: TRBD2
v_gene: TRBV27
abundance: NA
j_gene: TRBJ2-1
CDR3nt: TGTGCCAGCAGTCCTAGCGGGGGGCCCCCCTACAATGAGCAGTTCTTC
CDR3aa: CASSPSGGPPYNEQFF

d_gene: TRBD1
v_gene: TRBV2
abundance: NA
j_gene: TRBJ1-5
CDR3nt: TGTGCCAGCAGTGAACCAGGGGGAAGCAATCAGCCCCAGCATTTT
CDR3aa: CASSEPGGSNQPQHF

d_gene: TRBD1
v_gene: TRBV7-9
abundance: NA
j_gene: TRBJ2-5
CDR3nt: TGTGCCAGCCTAGACAGGGGGCTTCAGTACTTC
CDR3aa: CASLDRGLQYF

d_gene: NA
v_gene: TRBV27
abundance: NA
j_gene: TRBJ1-1
CDR3nt: TGTGCCAGCATTGCGCCCGACGACTGGAAAGCTTTCTTT
CDR3aa: CASIAPDDWKAFF

d_gene: NA
v_gene: TRBV27
abundance: NA
j_gene: TRBJ2-5
CDR3nt: TGTGCCAGCAGTTCCGCCCAAGAGACCCAGTACTTC
CDR3aa: CASSSAQETQYF

d_gene: NA
v_gene: TRBV6-6
abundance: NA
j_gene: TRBJ2-3
CDR3nt: TGTGCCAGCAGTTACTCCCCTAGAGTGGATACGCAGTATTTT
CDR3aa: CASSYSPRVDTQYF

d_gene: NA
v_gene: TRBV9
abundance: NA
j_gene: TRBJ1-1
CDR3nt: TGTGCCAGCAGCGCGTCCGGGACTCTCATCCCGGTGCCTGGGAACACTGAAGCTTTCTTT
CDR3aa: CASSASGTLIPVPGNTEAFF

d_gene: TRBD2
v_gene: TRBV2
abundance: NA
j_gene: TRBJ2-5
CDR3nt: TGTGCCAGCAGCCGTCGGGGGGGGCCCCCCGGAGAGACCCAGTACTTC
CDR3aa: CASSRRGGPPGETQYF

d_gene: NA
v_gene: TRBV5-1
abundance: NA
j_gene: TRBJ2-1
CDR3nt: TGCGCCAGCAGCTTGGAGGCGTCGTACAATGAGCAGTTCTTC
CDR3aa: CASSLEASYNEQFF

d_gene: NA
v_gene: TRBV6-2/TRBV6-3
abundance: NA
j_gene: TRBJ2-7
CDR3nt: TGTGCCAGCAGTTACCCGCAGGGGCAGTACTTC
CDR3aa: CASSYPQGQYF

d_gene: TRBD2
v_gene: TRBV6-2/TRBV6-3
abundance: NA
j_gene: TRBJ2-7
CDR3nt: TGTGCCAGCGACGATCTGAAGGCGGGAGTGTGGACCGAGCAGTACTTC
CDR3aa: CASDDLKAGVWTEQYF

d_gene: NA
v_gene: TRBV6-5
abundance: NA
j_gene: TRBJ2-5
CDR3nt: TGTGCCAGCAGTTACTTCGAGACTCGGGGCGGGGAGACCCAGTACTTC
CDR3aa: CASSYFETRGGETQYF

d_gene: TRBD2
v_gene: TRBV7-9
abundance: NA
j_gene: TRBJ2-1
CDR3nt: TGTGCCAGCAGCCCCCGCCCGACTAGCGGGAGGGCCAATGAGCAGTTCTTC
CDR3aa: CASSPRPTSGRANEQFF

d_gene: NA
v_gene: TRBV2
abundance: NA
j_gene: TRBJ1-6
CDR3nt: TGTGCCAGCCGTTTCGATTCCTTCTATAATTCACCCCTCCACTTT
CDR3aa: CASRFDSFYNSPLHF

d_gene: NA
v_gene: TRBV29-1
abundance: NA
j_gene: TRBJ1-1
CDR3nt: TGCAGCGTTGGAGCGGAGGGTTCCGCGGATGTCACTGAAGCTTTCTTT
CDR3aa: CSVGAEGSADVTEAFF

d_gene: NA
v_gene: TRBV6-5
abundance: NA
j_gene: TRBJ2-7
CDR3nt: TGTGCCAGCAGTTACTCGATCGGGGGCGACCTGTCCTACGAGCAGTACTTC
CDR3aa: CASSYSIGGDLSYEQYF

d_gene: NA
v_gene: TRBV5-5
abundance: NA
j_gene: TRBJ2-5
CDR3nt: TGTGCCAGCAGCTTGTTAGCCGATGAAGAGACCCAGTACTTC
CDR3aa: CASSLLADEETQYF

d_gene: TRBD1
v_gene: TRBV19
abundance: NA
j_gene: TRBJ1-1
CDR3nt: TGTGCCAGTACCCCGGGACAGGGCTACACTGAAGCTTTCTTT
CDR3aa: CASTPGQGYTEAFF

d_gene: NA
v_gene: TRBV20-1
abundance: NA
j_gene: TRBJ1-1
CDR3nt: TGCAGTGCTAGCAGGAGCACTGAAGCTTTCTTT
CDR3aa: CSASRSTEAFF

d_gene: TRBD1
v_gene: TRBV7-9
abundance: NA
j_gene: TRBJ2-1
CDR3nt: TGTGCCAGCCCCATCCGGGACAGGGAGTACAATGAGCAGTTCTTC
CDR3aa: CASPIRDREYNEQFF

d_gene: NA
v_gene: TRBV7-6
abundance: once
j_gene: TRBJ2-5
CDR3nt: TGTGCCAGCAGCTTAGGGGGGCAGGGGACCCAGTACTTC
CDR3aa: CASSLGGQGTQYF

d_gene: NA
v_gene: TRBV6-1
abundance: NA
j_gene: TRBJ2-7
CDR3nt: TGTGCCAGCAGTGCCCTGCTCTACGAGCAGTACTTC
CDR3aa: CASSALLYEQYF

d_gene: NA
v_gene: TRBV6-2/TRBV6-3
abundance: NA
j_gene: TRBJ2-1
CDR3nt: TGTGCCAGCAGTTACGGGCTAGCCGGCAATGAGCAGTTCTTC
CDR3aa: CASSYGLAGNEQFF

d_gene: TRBD1
v_gene: TRBV19
abundance: NA
j_gene: TRBJ1-1
CDR3nt: TGTGCCAGCGGACAGGGCCTCACTGAAGCTTTCTTT
CDR3aa: CASGQGLTEAFF

d_gene: NA
v_gene: TRBV6-6
abundance: NA
j_gene: TRBJ2-3
CDR3nt: TGTGCCAGCAGTTACGGGGCGGTCACAGATACGCAGTATTTT
CDR3aa: CASSYGAVTDTQYF

d_gene: NA
v_gene: TRBV7-8
abundance: NA
j_gene: TRBJ2-3
CDR3nt: TGTGCCAGCAAGGCGCTGGTCGCAGATACGCAGTATTTT
CDR3aa: CASKALVADTQYF

d_gene: NA
v_gene: TRBV4-2
abundance: once
j_gene: TRBJ1-5
CDR3nt: TGTGCCAGCAGCCAAGGGGCAGGGCCCCAGCCCCAGCATTTT
CDR3aa: CASSQGAGPQPQHF